This T cell receptor beta chain was retrieved from a study of blood T cell repertoires in COVID-19. Study-level information: Acute and convalescent COVID-19 specimens originated in the United States, Italy and Spain. T cells, B-cell-depleted T cells, or PBMCs supplied cDNA or gDNA.

Unmatched junction bases numbered 3, after V lost 3 bases and J lost 2 bases. In germline, CDR1 is ENHRY, CDR2 SYGVKD. This CDR3 spans 15 amino acids. In the original workflow: Amplification of reference gene primers was used by the study to estimate nucleated cell counts. Profiling relied on immunoSEQ multiplex PCR, and the TCRdb table lists in-frame clones only, not all of them. From that table come the V and J calls and clone size; the DNA was used to work out D and trimming. The repertoire includes about 150,000 clones, about nine tenths of them detected once, and around 6.5% sits in the top ten.

The clonotype was recovered from a man at least 80 years old with acute or convalescent COVID-19. The chain joins TRBV10-3 to TRBJ2-2, with TRBD1 matching 7 bases. The sample comprised peripheral blood. CDR3 sequence reads: CAISDRGTNTGELFF. The CDR3 region has the DNA TGTGCCATCAGTGACAGGGGGACAAACACCGGGGAGCTGTTTTTT.